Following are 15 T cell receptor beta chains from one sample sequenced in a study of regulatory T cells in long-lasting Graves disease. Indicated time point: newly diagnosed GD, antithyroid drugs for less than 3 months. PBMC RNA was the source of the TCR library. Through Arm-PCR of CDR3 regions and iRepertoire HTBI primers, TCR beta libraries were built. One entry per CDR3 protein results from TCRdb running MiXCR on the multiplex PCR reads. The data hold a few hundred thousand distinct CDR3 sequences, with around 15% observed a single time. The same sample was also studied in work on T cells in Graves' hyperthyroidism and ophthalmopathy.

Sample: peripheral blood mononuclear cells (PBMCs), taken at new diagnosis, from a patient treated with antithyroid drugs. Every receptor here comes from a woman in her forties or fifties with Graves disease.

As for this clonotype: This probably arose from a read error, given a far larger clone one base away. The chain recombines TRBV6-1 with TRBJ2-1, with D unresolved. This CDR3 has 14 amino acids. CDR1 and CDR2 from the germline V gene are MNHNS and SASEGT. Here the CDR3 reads CASSRKSSYNERFF. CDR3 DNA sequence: TGTGCCAGCAGCCGTAAGAGCTCCTACAATGAGCGGTTCTTC.

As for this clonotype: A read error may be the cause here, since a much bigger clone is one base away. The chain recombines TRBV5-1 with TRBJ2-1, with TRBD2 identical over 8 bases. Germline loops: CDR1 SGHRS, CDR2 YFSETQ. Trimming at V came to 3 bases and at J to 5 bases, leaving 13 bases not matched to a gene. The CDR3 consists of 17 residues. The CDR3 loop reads CASSWGVRLALNNEQFF. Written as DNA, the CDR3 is TGCGCCAGCAGCTGGGGGGTAAGACTAGCGCTCAACAATGAGCAGTTCTTC.

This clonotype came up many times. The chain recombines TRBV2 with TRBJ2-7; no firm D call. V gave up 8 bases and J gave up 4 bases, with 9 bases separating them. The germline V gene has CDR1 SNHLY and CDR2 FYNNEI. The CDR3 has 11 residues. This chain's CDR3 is CASAEQYEQYF. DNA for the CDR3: TGTGCCAGCGCCGAACAGTACGAGCAGTACTTC. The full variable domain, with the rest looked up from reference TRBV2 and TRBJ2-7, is EPEVTQTPSHQVTQMGQEVILRCVPISNHLYFYWYRQILGQKVEFLVSFYNNEISEKSEIFDDQFSVERPDGSNFTLKIRSTKLEDSAMYFCASAEQYEQYFGPGTRLTVT.

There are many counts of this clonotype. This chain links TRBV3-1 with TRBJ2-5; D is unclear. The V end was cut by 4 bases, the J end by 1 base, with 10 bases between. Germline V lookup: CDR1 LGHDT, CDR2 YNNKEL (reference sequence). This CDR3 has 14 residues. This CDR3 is CASSRTTLQETQYF. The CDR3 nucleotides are TGTGCCAGCAGCCGGACGACGCTCCAAGAGACCCAGTACTTC.

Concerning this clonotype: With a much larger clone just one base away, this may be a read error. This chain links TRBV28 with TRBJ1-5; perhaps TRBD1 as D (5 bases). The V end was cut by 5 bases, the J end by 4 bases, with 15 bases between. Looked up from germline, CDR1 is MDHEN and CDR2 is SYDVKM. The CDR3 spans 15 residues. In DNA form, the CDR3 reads TGTGCCAGCAGTCTCACCAGGGCGGGGAATCAGCCCCAGCATTTT. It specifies CASSLTRAGNQPQHF.

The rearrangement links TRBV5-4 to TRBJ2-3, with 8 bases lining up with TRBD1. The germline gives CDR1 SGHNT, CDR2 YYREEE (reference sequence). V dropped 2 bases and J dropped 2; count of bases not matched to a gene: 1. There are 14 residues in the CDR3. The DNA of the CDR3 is TGTGCCAGCAGCTTTCAGGGGGCCACAGATACGCAGTATTTT. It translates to CASSFQGATDTQYF. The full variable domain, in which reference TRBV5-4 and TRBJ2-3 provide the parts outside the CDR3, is ETGVTQSPTHLIKTRGQQVTLRCSSQSGHNTVSWYQQALGQGPQFIFQYYREEENGRGNFPPRFSGLQFPNYSSELNVNALELDDSALYLCASSFQGATDTQYFGPGTRLTVL.

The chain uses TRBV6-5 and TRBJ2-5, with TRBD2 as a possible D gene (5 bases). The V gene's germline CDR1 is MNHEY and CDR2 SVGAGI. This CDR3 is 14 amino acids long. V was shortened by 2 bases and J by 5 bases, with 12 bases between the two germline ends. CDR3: CASSYGSGGETQYF. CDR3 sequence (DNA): TGTGCCAGCAGTTACGGGAGTGGTGGGGAGACCCAGTACTTC.

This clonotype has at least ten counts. CDR3 loop: CASKVGQGAETQYF. DNA for the CDR3: TGCGCCAGCAAGGTAGGACAGGGAGCAGAGACCCAGTACTTC. The rearrangement uses TRBV5-1 and TRBJ2-5; TRBD1 matches at 8 bases. The CDR3 extends over 14 amino acids. The germline V gene encodes CDR1 SGHRS and CDR2 YFSETQ. With V trimmed by 6 bases and J by 4 bases, 8 bases remained unmatched. Full variable domain (rest looked up from reference TRBV5-1 and TRBJ2-5): KAGVTQTPRYLIKTRGQQVTLSCSPISGHRSVSWYQQTPGQGLQFLFEYFSETQRNKGNFPGRFSGRQFSNSRSEMNVSTLELGDSALYLCASKVGQGAETQYFGPGTRLLVL.

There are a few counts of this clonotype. The CDR3 loop is CASSVGIAANTGELFF. In nucleotides, the CDR3 is TGTGCCAGCAGCGTAGGTATAGCAGCGAACACCGGGGAGCTGTTTTTT. This rearrangement joins TRBV9 to TRBJ2-2; the D is unclear. V was pared by 0 bases and J by 0 bases, with 9 bases between. From germline, CDR1 is SGDLS and CDR2 YYNGEE. There are 16 residues in the CDR3.

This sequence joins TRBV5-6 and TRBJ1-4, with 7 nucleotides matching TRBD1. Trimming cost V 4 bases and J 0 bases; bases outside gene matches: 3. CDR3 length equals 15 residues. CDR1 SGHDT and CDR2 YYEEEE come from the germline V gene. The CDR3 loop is CASSVGQTTNEKLFF. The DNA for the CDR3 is TGTGCCAGCAGCGTGGGACAGACAACTAATGAAAAACTGTTTTTT. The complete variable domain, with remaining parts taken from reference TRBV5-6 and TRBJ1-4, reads DAGVTQSPTHLIKTRGQQVTLRCSPKSGHDTVSWYQQALGQGPQFIFQYYEEEERQRGNFPDRFSGHQFPNYSSELNVNALLLGDSALYLCASSVGQTTNEKLFFGSGTQLSVL.

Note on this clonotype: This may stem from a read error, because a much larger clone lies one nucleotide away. The CDR3 nucleotides read TGTGCCAGCAACCGGGGAGGGTTAACTAATGAAAAACTGTTTTTT. It is translated as CASNRGGLTNEKLFF. The chain is built from TRBV28 and TRBJ1-4; no clear D. Trimming left V 7 bases short and J 1 base short, with 13 bases between. CDR1 is MDHEN and CDR2 is SYDVKM in the germline V gene. This CDR3 has 15 amino acids.

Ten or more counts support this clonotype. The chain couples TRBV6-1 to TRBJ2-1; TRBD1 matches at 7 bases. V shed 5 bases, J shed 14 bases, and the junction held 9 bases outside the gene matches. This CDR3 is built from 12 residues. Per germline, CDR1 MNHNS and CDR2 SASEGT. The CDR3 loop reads CASSTAGTVKFF. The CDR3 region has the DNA TGTGCCAGCAGTACCGCCGGGACAGTGAAGTTCTTC.

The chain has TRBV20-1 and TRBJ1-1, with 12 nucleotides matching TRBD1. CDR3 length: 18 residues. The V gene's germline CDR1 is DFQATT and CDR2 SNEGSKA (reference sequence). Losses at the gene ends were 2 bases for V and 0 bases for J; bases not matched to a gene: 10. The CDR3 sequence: CSARTPGTGGRVNTEAFF. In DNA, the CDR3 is TGCAGTGCTAGAACACCCGGGACAGGGGGCAGGGTGAACACTGAAGCTTTCTTT.

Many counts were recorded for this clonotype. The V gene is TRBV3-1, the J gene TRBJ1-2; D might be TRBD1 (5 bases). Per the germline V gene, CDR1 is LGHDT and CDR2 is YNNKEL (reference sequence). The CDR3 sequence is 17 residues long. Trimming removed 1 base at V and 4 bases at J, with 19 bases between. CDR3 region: CASSQVTRGGKRYGYTF. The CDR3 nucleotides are TGTGCCAGCAGCCAAGTCACCCGGGGGGGGAAGCGCTATGGCTACACCTTC.

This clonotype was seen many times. The CDR3 DNA reads TGTGCCACCAGCAGGAACAGGGGAAATTCACCCCTCCACTTT. Translated, it gives CATSRNRGNSPLHF. V is TRBV15 and J is TRBJ1-6; TRBD1 aligns across 7 bases. CDR3 size: 14 residues. After removal of 3 bases from V and 7 bases from J, the junction contained 3 bases not matched to a gene. Germline V gene data show CDR1 as LNHNV and CDR2 as YYDKDF (reference sequence). The full variable domain, its missing parts supplied by reference TRBV15 and TRBJ1-6, is DAMVIQNPRYQVTQFGKPVTLSCSQTLNHNVMYWYQQKSSQAPKLLFHYYDKDFNNEADTPDNFQSRRPNTSFCFLDIRSPGLGDTAMYLCATSRNRGNSPLHFGNGTRLTVT.